Below, 24 T cell receptor beta chains from the same sample are listed, as sequenced in a study of post-analysis software for immune sequencing data. Study outcomes and limitations: Compared with controls, patients had more of about 5 TRBV segments, including TRBV5-6, TRBV5-1 and TRBV20-1.

No antigen has been assigned to these receptors. Each TCR beta cDNA library carried unique molecular identifiers. TCRdb fed the PCR reads into MiXCR, producing one record per CDR3 protein. The sample shows about 540,000 distinct CDR3 sequences, approximately 31% of them seen only once. The sequencing sample was made of blood. All receptors come from a girl between 2 and 17 years old with multiple sclerosis.

As concerns this clonotype: At one boundary the junction diverges from the germline segment, which might be a read error. The rearrangement joins TRBV6-2 or TRBV6-3 to TRBJ2-3; D is tentatively TRBD1 or TRBD2 (6 bases each). CDR3 length equals 16 residues. Germline-derived CDR1 and CDR2 are MNHEY and SVGEGT. The CDR3 DNA is TGTGCCAGCAGATCTTTGTCGGGGGACAACACAGGTACGCAGTATTTT. Translation gives CASRSLSGDNTGTQYF.

J is TRBJ2-3 and V is TRBV12-3 or TRBV12-4, with D possibly matching TRBD1 (5 bases). Deletions cut 6 bases from V and 2 bases from J, with 12 bases between. This CDR3 spans 14 amino acids. The CDR3 loop reads CASRRTTITDTQYF. The CDR3 DNA sequence: TGTGCCAGCAGAAGGACAACCATCACAGATACGCAGTATTTT.

J is TRBJ1-2 and V is TRBV12-3 or TRBV12-4; D is uncertain. The V gene lost 3 bases and the J gene lost 8 bases, with 16 bases spanning the gap. The CDR3 is 14 amino acids. CDR3 coding DNA: TGTGCCAGCAGTTTCGGGCTCCATCCGGGGGGCTACACCTTC. This sequence encodes CASSFGLHPGGYTF.

Written as DNA, the CDR3 is TGTGCCAGCAGCTTGGCCGTCGCTAGCGGGGGTGCGGATGAGCAGTTCTTC. It codes for CASSLAVASGGADEQFF. The rearrangement uses TRBV5-5 and TRBJ2-1; TRBD2 aligns across 10 bases. The trim removed 0 bases at V and 8 bases at J, leaving 11 bases unmatched. The CDR3 spans 17 residues. CDR1 and CDR2 (germline): SGHKS, YYEKEE (reference sequence).

The J gene is TRBJ1-2, the V gene TRBV6-6; D ambiguous. The germline V gene encodes CDR1 MNHNY and CDR2 SVGAGI (reference sequence). The CDR3 covers 15 residues. Trimming cost V 5 bases and J 7 bases, with 20 bases left between them. The CDR3 is CASSPPRVLEAGYTF. CDR3 DNA: TGTGCCAGCAGTCCACCACGAGTGCTCGAAGCTGGCTACACCTTC.

The chain uses TRBV29-1 and TRBJ1-1; perhaps TRBD1 as D (6 bases). Germline assignment: CDR1 SQVTM and CDR2 ANQGSEA. The CDR3 is 13 amino acids. Trimming left V 7 bases short and J 11 bases short, with 23 bases between. CDR3 bases: TGCAGCGCTGGGGGCGATTGGGCCGGAGGGGCTTTCTTT. Translating it yields CSAGGDWAGGAFF.

This clonotype was observed many times. This chain uses TRBV4-1 with TRBJ2-7, with TRBD1 as a possible D gene (6 bases). CDR3 length: 14 amino acids. From germline, CDR1 is MGHRA and CDR2 YSYEKL. V dropped 5 bases and J dropped 2 bases, with 13 bases sitting between them. In DNA, the CDR3 is TGCGCCAGCAGCTCTGGCAGGGGTCCCTACGAGCAGTACTTC. Translation gives CASSSGRGPYEQYF.

The CDR3 sequence: CSVDRNTGELFF. DNA for the CDR3: TGCAGCGTTGACAGGAACACCGGGGAGCTGTTTTTT. The chain has TRBV29-1 and TRBJ2-2; no reliable D call. V lost 3 bases and J 1 base, leaving 3 bases between the germline ends. The CDR3 extends over 12 amino acids. Per germline, CDR1 SQVTM and CDR2 ANQGSEA.

This clonotype was picked up a small number of times. The chain carries TRBV5-1 and TRBJ2-7; D assignment may be TRBD1 or TRBD2 (5 bases each). This CDR3 region has 18 residues. V lost 2 bases and J 2 bases, leaving 23 bases between the germline ends. Germline values: CDR1 SGHRS, CDR2 YFSETQ. The CDR3, as DNA: TGCGCCAGCAGCTTTACATTTACCGGGGCTACGATCACCTACGAGCAGTACTTC. Its translation is CASSFTFTGATITYEQYF.

This chain links TRBV2 with TRBJ2-5, with D perhaps TRBD1 (6 bases). This CDR3 is 14 amino acids long. V dropped 7 bases and J dropped 5 bases, with 17 bases sitting between them. Germline CDR1 reads SNHLY; CDR2 reads FYNNEI. Written as DNA, the CDR3 is TGTGCCAGCAAGGCGTCAGGGGCTTGGGAGACCCAGTACTTC. It specifies CASKASGAWETQYF. Drawing the rest from reference TRBV2 and TRBJ2-5, the complete variable domain is EPEVTQTPSHQVTQMGQEVILRCVPISNHLYFYWYRQILGQKVEFLVSFYNNEISEKSEIFDDQFSVERPDGSNFTLKIRSTKLEDSAMYFCASKASGAWETQYFGPGTRLLVL.

The rearrangement links TRBV2 to TRBJ2-5; D uncertain. The V gene lost 8 bases and the J gene lost 2 bases, with 15 bases spanning the gap. The CDR3 covers 14 residues. From germline, CDR1 is SNHLY and CDR2 FYNNEI. CDR3 DNA sequence: TGTGCCAGCCGGAGAGGAGTCTATCAAGAGACCCAGTACTTC. Encoded protein: CASRRGVYQETQYF. The full variable domain, its missing parts supplied by reference TRBV2 and TRBJ2-5, is EPEVTQTPSHQVTQMGQEVILRCVPISNHLYFYWYRQILGQKVEFLVSFYNNEISEKSEIFDDQFSVERPDGSNFTLKIRSTKLEDSAMYFCASRRGVYQETQYFGPGTRLLVL.

This chain joins TRBV3-1 and TRBJ2-7; 10 bases fit TRBD2. TRBJ2-5 explains the end of the DNA better; the J call may be wrong. This CDR3 is built from 16 residues. CDR1 LGHDT and CDR2 YNNKEL come from the germline V gene (reference sequence). In nucleotides, the CDR3 is TGTGCCAGCAGCCGCAAACATAGCGGGGGGTCCGGGACCCAGTACTTC. Its translation is CASSRKHSGGSGTQYF.

Here the CDR3 DNA reads TGCGCCAGCAGCTTGGTGGGGGGTATGGACGAGCAGTACTTC. Its translation: CASSLVGGMDEQYF. V and J are TRBV5-1 and TRBJ2-7; tentatively, D is TRBD2 (6 bases). The CDR3 has 14 residues. Germline assignment: CDR1 SGHRS and CDR2 YFSETQ. Trimming left V 0 bases short and J 5 bases short, with 12 bases between.

A note on this clonotype: A junction boundary mismatches the germline segment, possibly from a read error. CDR3 nucleotide sequence: TGTGCCAGCAGAATTCTAGGATCGGTCACAGATGCGCAGTATTTT. This gives the protein CASRILGSVTDAQYF. V is TRBV12-3 or TRBV12-4 and J is TRBJ2-3, with unresolved D. CDR3 size: 15 residues.

This clonotype showed up just a few times. This chain's CDR3 is CASSAGQIQETQYF. The CDR3 DNA sequence: TGTGCCAGCAGCGCGGGACAGATCCAAGAGACCCAGTACTTC. V gene TRBV9 combines with J gene TRBJ2-5, with TRBD1 matching 7 bases. This CDR3 is built from 14 residues. Germline V gene lookup returns CDR1 SGDLS and CDR2 YYNGEE. Trimming took 3 bases from V and 1 from J; bases not matched to a gene: 3.

In this sample, this clonotype turned up a few times. The chain's CDR3 is CASSLMGRRNYGYTF. CDR3 nucleotides: TGTGCCAGCAGCTTAATGGGACGGCGTAACTATGGCTACACCTTC. V gene TRBV7-8 combines with J gene TRBJ1-2, with D perhaps TRBD1 (5 bases). CDR1 is SGHVS and CDR2 is FQNEAQ in the germline V gene. The CDR3 has 15 residues. Trimming removed 2 bases from V and 1 base from J, with 11 bases in between. Using reference TRBV7-8 and TRBJ1-2 for the parts outside the CDR3, the full variable domain is GAGVSQSPRYKVAKRGQDVALRCDPISGHVSLFWYQQALGQGPEFLTYFQNEAQLDKSGLPSDRFFAERPEGSVSTLKIQRTQQEDSAVYLCASSLMGRRNYGYTFGSGTRLTVV.

This chain uses TRBV20-1 with TRBJ2-3; 13 nucleotides align to TRBD2. Germline assignment: CDR1 DFQATT and CDR2 SNEGSKA (reference sequence). V lost 7 bases and J lost 3; bases outside the gene matches: 7. The CDR3 is 15 residues long. The CDR3 reads CSVELAGGPTDTQYF. The CDR3 nucleotides are TGCAGTGTTGAACTAGCGGGGGGGCCAACAGATACGCAGTATTTT.

V and J are TRBV20-1 and TRBJ1-4; 7 positions agree with TRBD1. Germline V CDR1 and CDR2: DFQATT, SNEGSKA (reference sequence). The CDR3 totals 14 residues. The trim removed 1 base at V and 5 bases at J, leaving 4 bases unmatched. The CDR3 loop is CSARGARGNEKLFF. CDR3 DNA sequence: TGCAGTGCTAGAGGGGCCAGGGGGAATGAAAAACTGTTTTTT.

In this sample, this clonotype turned up a few times. The rearrangement joins TRBV7-2 to TRBJ2-1; D perhaps matches TRBD1 (6 bases). Trimming stripped 5 bases from V and 0 bases from J, with 11 bases between. The CDR3 runs 15 residues. Germline CDR1 and CDR2: SGHTA and FQGNSA. The CDR3 nucleotides read TGTGCCAGCAGCGAACAGGGTTTCTCCTACAATGAGCAGTTCTTC. It translates to CASSEQGFSYNEQFF.

This chain links TRBV10-1 with TRBJ1-1; D is unresolved. Deletions cut 9 bases from V and 4 bases from J, with 12 bases between. This CDR3 is built from 12 residues. The germline gives CDR1 WNHNN, CDR2 SYGVQD (reference sequence). The DNA of the CDR3 is TGCGCCAGTTTACGGGGTTCCACTGAAGCTTTCTTT. This gives the protein CASLRGSTEAFF.

The genes are TRBV5-1 and TRBJ2-2; 7 bases map to TRBD2. Losses at the gene ends were 3 bases for V and 6 bases for J; bases not matched to a gene: 8. Germline CDR1 and CDR2: SGHRS and YFSETQ. This CDR3 has 15 residues. CDR3 sequence reads: CASSSGGSGPGELFF. The CDR3 nucleotides read TGCGCCAGCAGCTCGGGTGGTAGCGGGCCCGGGGAGCTGTTTTTT.

The gene calls are TRBV10-3 and TRBJ1-2, with TRBD1 matching 10 bases. V shed 7 bases, J shed 6 bases, and the junction held 2 bases outside the gene matches. The CDR3 extends over 12 amino acids. CDR1 is ENHRY and CDR2 is SYGVKD in the germline V gene. CDR3 in amino acids: CAIKGTGDGYTF. The CDR3 DNA sequence: TGTGCCATCAAGGGGACAGGGGATGGCTACACCTTC.

CDR3 nucleotides: TGCGCCAGCAGCCAAGGGGTCTGGGGGGGAGAGACCCAGTACTTC. Translated: CASSQGVWGGETQYF. V gene TRBV4-1 combines with J gene TRBJ2-5; 7 positions match TRBD2. This CDR3 spans 15 amino acids. V lost 1 base to trimming and J lost 4 bases; unmatched junction nucleotides: 6. Germline V CDR1 and CDR2: MGHRA, YSYEKL.

Details on this clonotype: Being one base from a much bigger clone, this may be a read error. CDR3 in amino acids: CAISERGQETQDF. Written as DNA, the CDR3 is TGTGCCATCAGTGAACGGGGCCAAGAGACCCAGGACTTC. This chain connects TRBV10-3 to TRBJ2-5; perhaps D is TRBD1 or TRBD2 (5 bases each). Germline V gives CDR1 ENHRY, CDR2 SYGVKD. The CDR3 extends over 13 amino acids.